The TCR beta chain described here comes from a study of blood T cell repertoires in COVID-19. Study-wide background: From T cells, B-cell-depleted T cells, or PBMCs came the material, which was cDNA or gDNA.

Followed over time, Seattle patients had been enrolled while infection was active. This clone occurred once. Original analysis: Amplification of reference gene primers provided the estimated nucleated cell counts. Some clones are missing from TCRdb's copy, which holds only in-frame ones; the method was immunoSEQ multiplex PCR. The DNA gave D and trimming, while V, J and clone size come from that table. This table has about 68,000 clones, roughly nine tenths appearing once. The source of this sequence is a woman aged 50 to 65 with COVID-19, enrolled during active disease. Input material: peripheral blood.

CDR3 sequence: CASSSSGTRGYEQYF. CDR3 bases: TGTGCCAGCAGCTCATCCGGGACACGTGGATACGAGCAGTACTTC. The rearrangement joins TRBV5-4 to TRBJ2-7; D perhaps matches TRBD1 (6 bases). CDR3 length: 15 amino acids. From germline, CDR1 is SGHNT and CDR2 YYREEE (reference sequence). The germline V and J ends were trimmed by 3 bases and 4 bases, with 17 bases remaining between them.